This entry concerns a single TCR beta chain. The sample comes from a study of blood T cell repertoires in COVID-19. Across the whole study: The analysed material was cDNA or gDNA that came from T cells, B-cell-depleted T cells, or PBMCs.

Seattle researchers signed up patients amid active infection and tracked them longitudinally. Per the authors' pipeline: Amplifying reference gene primers gave estimates of nucleated cell counts. Clones were sequenced by immunoSEQ multiplex PCR, and TCRdb holds only the in-frame ones, with some missing. That table furnishes V, J and clone size, whereas the DNA furnished D and trimming. The sample lists about 300,000 clones, about four fifths occurring once. CDR1 is LNHDA, CDR2 SQIVND, per germline (reference sequence). The CDR3 has 18 amino acids. V gave up 4 bases and J gave up 0 bases; unmatched junction bases: 8.

The sequence came from a human donor with COVID-19, enrolled during active disease. The donor label of this sample is uncertain. The rearrangement joins TRBV19 to TRBJ2-5, with 13 bases matching TRBD2. Sequenced sample: peripheral blood. The CDR3 coding sequence is TGTGCCAGTAGTACTAAATTGGGACTAGCGGGGAACCAAGAGACCCAGTACTTC. The encoded protein is CASSTKLGLAGNQETQYF. The variable domain in full, with the rest retrieved from reference TRBV19 and TRBJ2-5, is DGGITQSPKYLFRKEGQNVTLSCEQNLNHDAMYWYRQDPGQGLRLIYYSQIVNDFQKGDIAEGYSVSREKKESFPLTVTSAQKNPTAFYLCASSTKLGLAGNQETQYFGPGTRLLVL.